This TCR beta chain derives from a study of blood T cells in healthy people across ages. In its sample, this clonotype is large. This may come from a read error, since a much larger clone is one base off. It was with a sample-barcoded 5' primer and a J-beta primer mix that a second PCR of roughly 7 to 12 cycles was run. One entry per CDR3 protein, called by TCRdb with MiXCR from the 5' RACE reads. Seen here are 550,000 to 600,000 distinct CDR3 sequences, less than 60% observed once, and the top ten hold about 22%. Germline CDR1 and CDR2: MNHEY and SVGEGT. The V end was cut by 6 bases, the J end by 5 bases, with 22 bases between. The CDR3 sequence is 16 residues long.

The genes are TRBV6-2 or TRBV6-3 and TRBJ2-5; weak D call: TRBD1 (6 bases). The receptor comes from an elderly man in good health. The sample consisted of blood. CDR3 residues: CASSSPLGGSMETQYF. CDR3 DNA: TGTGCCAGCAGCTCCCCCCTAGGGGGTTCGATGGAGACCCAGTACTTC.